A selection of T cell receptor beta chains follows, all from one sample in a study of tumor-infiltrating lymphocytes in oesophageal squamous cell carcinoma. TCRdb ran MiXCR on the PCR reads and lists one entry per CDR3 protein. The sample comprises 11,000 to 15,000 distinct CDR3 sequences, 46% of which are singletons, and less than 60% rests with the top ten. The specimen was blood. The receptor source for this set is a male donor with esophageal squamous cell carcinoma. CDR3s include the opening cysteine and the closing phenylalanine or tryptophan. D genes are given only for firm matches. Not all rows give a size; the values are once, few, many and, for expanded clones, a class.

-,few,TRBJ2-7,TRBV7-2,CASSLSLRSYEQYF,TGTGCCAGCAGCTTATCCCTCCGATCCTACGAGCAGTACTTC
-,many,TRBJ1-5,TRBV6-1,CASSERHVMWGNQPQHF,TGTGCCAGCAGCGAACGCCACGTGATGTGGGGCAATCAGCCCCAGCATTTT
-,large,TRBJ2-5,TRBV7-2,CASSVTPGGVTQYF,TGTGCCAGCAGCGTGACCCCAGGAGGTGTGACCCAGTACTTC
TRBD1,many,TRBJ2-7,TRBV7-9,CASSNRDRGSYEQYF,TGTGCCAGCAGCAACCGGGACAGGGGCTCCTACGAGCAGTACTTC
-,few,TRBJ2-2,TRBV24-1,CATSDLSGFYPGELFF,TGTGCCACCAGTGATTTGTCAGGGTTTTATCCCGGGGAGCTGTTTTTT
TRBD2,-,TRBJ2-7,TRBV12-3/TRBV12-4,CASSSRTSGGSYEQYF,TGTGCCAGCAGTTCGCGGACTAGCGGGGGTTCCTACGAGCAGTACTTC
-,-,TRBJ1-5,TRBV27,CASSVERNQPQHF,TGTGCCAGCAGTGTGGAGCGAAATCAGCCCCAGCATTTT
-,once,TRBJ2-5,TRBV12-3/TRBV12-4,CASSLWGESSYNEHFF,TGTGCCAGCAGTTTATGGGGGGAGAGCTCCTACAATGAGCACTTCTTC
-,-,TRBJ2-7,TRBV12-3/TRBV12-4,CASAHGSSYNEQYF,TGTGCCAGCGCCCACGGGAGCTCCTACAATGAGCAGTACTTC
TRBD1,-,TRBJ2-7,TRBV7-6,CASSVSGTVKNYEQYF,TGTGCCAGCAGCGTCTCCGGGACAGTGAAGAACTACGAGCAGTACTTC
TRBD1,-,TRBJ2-5,TRBV28,CASSTLRDRTHQETQYF,TGTGCCAGCAGTACACTCCGGGACAGGACGCACCAAGAGACCCAGTACTTC